This TCR beta chain is drawn from a study of blood T cell repertoires in COVID-19 (dated by TCRdb to 2019 to 2021). At the level of the whole study: Samples from collaborators originated in the United States, Italy and Spain and spanned both the acute and convalescent phases of COVID-19. The material from the prospective study consisted of cDNA or gDNA derived from T cells, B-cell-depleted T cells, or PBMCs. The dataset comprised deeply sampled blood TCRbeta repertoires from subjects exposed to, actively infected with, or recovered from COVID-19. The samples were drawn from two sources: the first 160 participants of the ongoing ImmuneRACE study, and 1,000 to 1,500 subjects contributed by 6 global collaborators. The repertoires were made available in a free public database intended to serve as a resource for research on the immune response to SARS-CoV-2. Where available, HLA class I and class II types were obtained from metadata supplied by the sample provider rather than from assay-based typing. The sample metadata nearly always contained a de-identified subject ID, COVID-19 status, age in years and sex. What the authors observed across the whole study: The quantity of clinical and demographic metadata differed by source and by participant and was supplied without curation.

This clone was counted between two and nine times. The antigen it recognizes is unknown. Base qualities were left out, and no much larger clone turns up one base away. In the prospective study, participants were 18 to 89 years old, resided in fewer than 25 geographic areas of the United States, and were enrolled through a virtual design. In the prospective study, cohorts were assigned on the basis of participant-reported clinical history obtained from a screening survey and a study questionnaire. ImmuneRACE Cohort 3 recovered participants were defined by two consecutive negative NP/OP PCR tests, healthcare professional clearance, or symptom resolution. Mobile phlebotomists in the prospective study collected whole blood, serum and a nasopharyngeal or oropharyngeal swab from every participant. Over a roughly 2-month period, participants in the prospective study had the option of providing additional blood draws and questionnaires. Blood samples from the prospective study were shipped frozen or at room temperature prior to DNA extraction.

The junction shows trimming of 6 bases on V and 7 bases on J, plus 19 bases between the germline ends. The germline V gene (reference sequence) supplies CDR1 LNHDA and CDR2 SQIVND. The cysteine opens and the phenylalanine closes a CDR3 of 15 amino acids. The kept DNA is CDR3 alone, 45 bases in frame from the first base. The immunoSEQ Assay, a bias-controlled multiplex PCR, was used to amplify TCRbeta CDR3 regions from genomic DNA. As for the authors' bioinformatics: Nucleated cell counts per sample were estimated from amplification of reference gene primers within the assay. To quantify the absolute abundance of each unique TCRbeta CDR3 rearrangement, sequence reads were collapsed and filtered. For each sample, productive Simpson clonality was calculated as the square root of Simpson's diversity index across productive rearrangements. TCRdb mirrors the immuneACCESS table, restricted to in-frame sequences. Some clones are absent from its copies; in checked studies, under half trace to an unresolved V gene, and the reason for the others is unknown. V and J calls plus clone size are reproduced from that table; the DNA served to infer D and trimming. The sample table shows around 380,000 clones, and 80% to 90% are seen once. The ten largest clonotypes hold 1.3% of the sample.

Sequences were obtained from PBMCs or T cells enriched from blood (not recorded which). The receptor was derived from a man younger than 45 who had recovered from COVID-19. The chain couples TRBV19 to TRBJ2-4; the D gene lacks a confident call. The encoded CDR3 is CASSSRLDTLNIQYF. In nucleotide form, the sequence is TGTGCCAGTAGCTCCCGGTTAGACACCTTGAACATTCAGTACTTC.